The rows below give T cell receptor beta chains drawn from one sample of a study of blood T cell repertoires in COVID-19. Produced via immunoSEQ multiplex PCR; TCRdb's table is partial and in-frame only. The sample includes under 450,000 clones, roughly nine tenths seen only once; the top ten take roughly 0.86%. The sample taken for sequencing was PBMCs or T cells enriched from blood (not recorded which). All receptors derive from a woman between 40 and 55 years old who had been exposed to COVID-19. Both conserved end residues are part of each CDR3. A D gene is named only where the DNA matches it firmly. Some rows have no size entry. The others give once, few or many, or a class for an expanded clone.

d_call: -; clone_size: -; v_call: TRBV6-9; j_call: TRBJ1-3; cdr3_aa: CASSYHRARGTIYF; cdr3_nt: TGTGCCAGCAGTTATCACCGGGCCCGGGGCACCATATATTTT
d_call: -; clone_size: -; v_call: TRBV7-2; j_call: TRBJ1-4; cdr3_aa: CASSLLRSQVLFF; cdr3_nt: TGTGCCAGCAGCTTACTCCGCTCTCAGGTTCTGTTTTTT
d_call: TRBD1; clone_size: few; v_call: TRBV5-4; j_call: TRBJ1-5; cdr3_aa: CASSYGTADQPQHF; cdr3_nt: TGTGCCAGCAGCTACGGGACAGCCGACCAGCCCCAGCATTTT
d_call: -; clone_size: -; v_call: TRBV5-6; j_call: TRBJ2-1; cdr3_aa: CASSPYSSYNEQFF; cdr3_nt: TGTGCCAGCAGCCCCTACAGCTCCTACAATGAGCAGTTCTTC
d_call: TRBD1; clone_size: -; v_call: TRBV7-9; j_call: TRBJ1-2; cdr3_aa: CASSPRQGYTF; cdr3_nt: TGTGCCAGCAGCCCCCGACAGGGATACACCTTC
d_call: TRBD1; clone_size: -; v_call: TRBV5-1; j_call: TRBJ1-6; cdr3_aa: CASSLEGGVNSPLHF; cdr3_nt: TGCGCCAGCAGCTTGGAAGGGGGCGTAAATTCACCCCTCCACTTT
d_call: TRBD2; clone_size: -; v_call: TRBV19; j_call: TRBJ2-2; cdr3_aa: CASGLAGGSGELFF; cdr3_nt: TGTGCCAGTGGACTAGCGGGGGGATCCGGGGAGCTGTTTTTT
d_call: TRBD1; clone_size: few; v_call: TRBV30; j_call: TRBJ1-5; cdr3_aa: CAWSQGQAHQPQHF; cdr3_nt: TGTGCCTGGTCACAGGGACAGGCTCATCAGCCCCAGCATTTT
d_call: TRBD2; clone_size: -; v_call: TRBV12-3/TRBV12-4; j_call: TRBJ2-3; cdr3_aa: CISGKPTDTQYF; cdr3_nt: TGTATTAGCGGGAAACCCACAGATACGCAGTATTTT
d_call: -; clone_size: -; v_call: TRBV29-1; j_call: TRBJ1-2; cdr3_aa: CSVDIDGGAGGYTF; cdr3_nt: TGCAGCGTTGACATAGACGGGGGGGCAGGAGGCTACACCTTC
d_call: -; clone_size: -; v_call: TRBV5-5; j_call: TRBJ2-7; cdr3_aa: CASSRTVAYEQYF; cdr3_nt: TGTGCCAGCAGCCGGACAGTCGCCTACGAGCAGTACTTC